These 30 T cell receptor beta chains were sequenced from one sample in a study of T cell responses to AZD1222 COVID-19 vaccine. Libraries were prepared by immunoSEQ multiplex PCR; TCRdb keeps only in-frame clonotypes and omits some of them. The sample carries 75,000 or so clones, 75% to 95% recorded once. Here the sequenced sample was peripheral blood, taken 28 days after the second AZD1222 dose. The receptor source for this set is an adult who received the AZD1222 COVID-19 vaccine.

The chain links TRBV15 to TRBJ1-1; D gene unclear. CDR1 is LNHNV and CDR2 is YYDKDF in the germline V gene (reference sequence). This CDR3 is 16 amino acids long. The ends were cut back, 0 bases at V and 1 base at J, with 12 bases in the middle. The CDR3 sequence: CATSRDPGEENTEAFF. CDR3 bases: TGTGCCACCAGCAGAGACCCCGGGGAGGAGAACACTGAAGCTTTCTTT.

The V call is TRBV5-5, the J call TRBJ2-1; TRBD2 agrees at 9 bases. The V gene's germline CDR1 is SGHKS and CDR2 YYEKEE (reference sequence). The J segment lost 1 base and the V segment lost 3 bases, leaving 2 bases of the junction unmatched. The CDR3 runs 15 residues. The CDR3 DNA is TGTGCCAGCAGCTATACTAGCGGGTCCTACAATGAGCAGTTCTTC. Protein sequence: CASSYTSGSYNEQFF.

This clone was seen only once. This chain uses TRBV28 with TRBJ2-5; D not resolved. The CDR3 is 13 residues long. Trimming cost V 8 bases and J 7 bases, with 17 bases left between them. Per germline, CDR1 MDHEN and CDR2 SYDVKM. This CDR3 reads CASGPPPPGTQYF. In DNA form, the CDR3 reads TGTGCCAGCGGGCCACCCCCGCCGGGGACCCAGTACTTC.

The genes are TRBV28 and TRBJ2-4; D remains ambiguous. This CDR3 has 13 residues. The V gene's germline CDR1 is MDHEN and CDR2 SYDVKM. The V end lost 6 bases, the J end lost 12 bases, and 18 bases lay between the germline ends. CDR3 nucleotide sequence: TGTGCCAGCAGCCGTCCCTTTGAGCACACTCAGTACTTC. This sequence encodes CASSRPFEHTQYF.

This clone was seen once. The CDR3 loop is CASSFADRGAKNIQYF. The CDR3 DNA is TGTGCCAGCAGCTTCGCGGACAGGGGCGCCAAAAACATTCAGTACTTC. This rearrangement joins TRBV7-9 to TRBJ2-4, with TRBD1 matching 9 bases. Germline trimming cut 3 bases from V and 1 base from J; bases unmatched to any gene: 4. Germline-derived CDR1 and CDR2 are SEHNR and FQNEAQ (reference sequence). The CDR3 has 16 amino acids. The full variable domain, its missing parts supplied by reference TRBV7-9 and TRBJ2-4, is DTGVSQNPRHKITKRGQNVTFRCDPISEHNRLYWYRQTLGQGPEFLTYFQNEAQLEKSRLLSDRFSAERPKGSFSTLEIQRTEQGDSAMYLCASSFADRGAKNIQYFGAGTRLSVL.

This chain uses TRBV18 with TRBJ2-3, with TRBD2 matching over 9 bases. This CDR3 has 16 residues. V was clipped by 5 bases and J by 2 bases; unmatched bases: 8. Germline lookup yields CDR1 KGHSH and CDR2 LQKENI. CDR3 in amino acids: CASSSLAGVPTDTQYF. Written as DNA, the CDR3 is TGTGCCAGCTCATCGTTAGCGGGAGTCCCCACAGATACGCAGTATTTT.

The rearrangement joins TRBV24-1 to TRBJ2-5; 11 bases agree with TRBD2. CDR1 and CDR2 (germline): KGHDR, SFDVKD. With V trimmed by 4 bases and J by 2 bases, 2 bases remained unmatched. The CDR3 is 15 residues long. CDR3 in amino acids: CATSETSGNQETQYF. The CDR3, as DNA: TGTGCCACCAGTGAGACTAGCGGGAATCAAGAGACCCAGTACTTC.

The count of this clone is one. This CDR3 is CATSDLNKQRHTDGYTF. The CDR3 coding sequence is TGTGCCACCAGTGATTTGAACAAGCAGAGACATACAGATGGCTACACCTTC. The chain employs TRBV24-1 and TRBJ1-2; D gene uncertain. The length of the CDR3 is 17 residues. Germline V lookup: CDR1 KGHDR, CDR2 SFDVKD. V lost 0 bases and J 6 bases, leaving 19 bases between the germline ends.

This rearrangement joins TRBV27 to TRBJ2-7; D gene uncertain. The CDR3 covers 12 residues. With 5 bases removed from V and 4 bases from J, the gap between germline ends came to 9 bases. CDR1 is MNHEY and CDR2 is SMNVEV in the germline V gene (reference sequence). The DNA for the CDR3 is TGTGCCAGCAGTCCCTATTTGTACGAGCAGTACTTC. Translated: CASSPYLYEQYF.

This clone was counted between two and nine times. The chain has TRBV6-5 and TRBJ2-2, with 7 bases fitting TRBD1. The CDR3 is 14 amino acids. The J segment lost 1 base and the V segment lost 4 bases, leaving 0 bases of the junction unmatched. The germline gives CDR1 MNHEY, CDR2 SVGAGI. The CDR3 DNA reads TGTGCCAGCAGTTGGGACAGGAACACCGGGGAGCTGTTTTTT. Its translation: CASSWDRNTGELFF.

This chain joins TRBV6-5 and TRBJ1-2; 11 bases line up with TRBD1. In germline, CDR1 is MNHEY, CDR2 SVGAGI. V lost 6 bases, J lost 7 bases, and 7 bases stayed unmatched. The CDR3 runs 14 residues. The CDR3 sequence is CASREDRGPVGYTF. CDR3 sequence (DNA): TGTGCCAGCAGGGAGGACAGGGGGCCGGTTGGCTACACCTTC.

The V gene is TRBV28, the J gene TRBJ2-7; D remains ambiguous. Deletions cut 4 bases from V and 1 base from J, with 8 bases between. The CDR3 has 13 amino acids. Germline CDR1 and CDR2: MDHEN and SYDVKM. The CDR3 DNA reads TGTGCCAGCAGTTCTCCCCCGTCCTACGAGCAGTACTTC. It specifies CASSSPPSYEQYF.

The chain links TRBV28 to TRBJ2-6; tentatively, D is TRBD2 (5 bases). In germline, CDR1 is MDHEN, CDR2 SYDVKM. Trimming cost V 6 bases and J 0 bases, with 6 bases left between them. The CDR3 spans 14 residues. CDR3 nucleotide sequence: TGTGCCAGCAGGAGGGACTCTGGGGCCAACGTCCTGACTTTC. It specifies CASRRDSGANVLTF.

The V gene is TRBV27, the J gene TRBJ2-7; 9 nucleotides align to TRBD1. V lost 9 bases, J lost 2 bases, and 5 bases stayed unmatched. The CDR3 runs to 13 residues. Germline lookup yields CDR1 MNHEY and CDR2 SMNVEV (reference sequence). The CDR3 protein is CASRGQGTYEQYF. The CDR3 DNA reads TGTGCCAGTAGAGGACAGGGGACCTACGAGCAGTACTTC.

This CDR3 is CASSPGQGLAWAFF. CDR3 coding DNA: TGCGCCAGCAGCCCGGGACAGGGTTTAGCTTGGGCTTTCTTT. The chain has TRBV5-1 and TRBJ1-1; 9 bases line up with TRBD1. This CDR3 has 14 residues. The germline CDR1 and CDR2 sequences are SGHRS and YFSETQ. After removal of 4 bases from V and 11 bases from J, the junction contained 12 bases not matched to a gene.

V is TRBV11-2 and J is TRBJ2-1, with D possibly TRBD2 on 6 matching bases. The V gene lost 2 bases and the J gene lost 7 bases, with 12 bases spanning the gap. The CDR3 sequence is 14 residues long. CDR1 SGHAT and CDR2 FQNNGV come from the germline V gene. CDR3 DNA sequence: TGTGCCAGCAGCTTAATAGCGGCGTGGAATGAGCAGTTCTTC. Translation gives CASSLIAAWNEQFF.

The rearrangement links TRBV3-1 (or the pseudogene TRBV3-2) to TRBJ2-3; a possible D gene is TRBD1 (6 bases). The CDR3 spans 16 residues. V was cut by 0 bases and J by 4 bases, with 14 bases left in between. Germline CDR1 and CDR2: LGHDT and YNNKEL (reference sequence). The CDR3 here is CASSQDLNRVADTQYF. In DNA form, the CDR3 reads TGTGCCAGCAGCCAAGATTTAAACAGGGTGGCAGATACGCAGTATTTT.

The V call is TRBV5-1, the J call TRBJ2-7; possible D gene TRBD2, 5 bases. The germline V and J ends were trimmed by 0 bases and 1 base, with 11 bases remaining between them. This CDR3 region has 15 residues. Germline assignment: CDR1 SGHRS and CDR2 YFSETQ. Here the CDR3 reads CASSLARLPSYEQYF. The CDR3 coding sequence is TGCGCCAGCAGCTTGGCCCGACTACCTTCCTACGAGCAGTACTTC. Drawing the rest from reference TRBV5-1 and TRBJ2-7, the complete variable domain is KAGVTQTPRYLIKTRGQQVTLSCSPISGHRSVSWYQQTPGQGLQFLFEYFSETQRNKGNFPGRFSGRQFSNSRSEMNVSTLELGDSALYLCASSLARLPSYEQYFGPGTRLTVT.

V is TRBV7-6 and J is TRBJ1-2; D uncertain. The CDR3 length is 15 residues. Between the trimmed V and J ends, which lost 5 bases and 5 bases, there was a span of 18 bases. The germline V gene encodes CDR1 SGHVS and CDR2 FNYEAQ. The CDR3 DNA is TGTGCCAGCAGCCCGGAAGTCTCTTCCCCATATGGCTACACCTTC. This gives the protein CASSPEVSSPYGYTF.

The rearrangement joins TRBV6-5 to TRBJ2-2; TRBD2 is a possible D gene (5 bases). This CDR3 is built from 15 residues. Trimming stripped 8 bases from V and 4 bases from J, with 17 bases between. The germline V gene encodes CDR1 MNHEY and CDR2 SVGAGI. The CDR3 DNA follows: TGTGCCAGCGGGTCGGGGTTTCTTGTCACCGGGGAGCTGTTTTTT. Its translation is CASGSGFLVTGELFF.

This clone was recorded once. The J gene is TRBJ2-3, the V gene TRBV7-2; D might be TRBD1 (6 bases). There are 13 residues in the CDR3. V lost 5 bases to trimming and J lost 5 bases, with 11 bases between them. Per germline, CDR1 SGHTA and CDR2 FQGNSA. The CDR3 nucleotides are TGTGCCAGCAGCACCGGACAGAAAGATACGCAGTATTTT. Its protein product is CASSTGQKDTQYF.

The V gene is TRBV29-1, the J gene TRBJ2-3, with 8 nucleotides matching TRBD1. CDR3 length: 15 residues. The germline gives CDR1 SQVTM, CDR2 ANQGSEA. The V gene end was trimmed by 4 bases and the J gene end by 4 bases; junction bases not matched to a gene: 10. The CDR3 DNA is TGCAGCGTTGTGTTTTACCAGGGGGCGGCAGATACGCAGTATTTT. Amino acid sequence: CSVVFYQGAADTQYF.

This chain uses TRBV7-9 with TRBJ1-1; D unclear. The germline V gene encodes CDR1 SEHNR and CDR2 FQNEAQ (reference sequence). Trimming took 5 bases from V and 6 from J, leaving 19 bases between them. This CDR3 contains 15 residues. Here the CDR3 reads CASSVNHVTLSEAFF. Written as DNA, the CDR3 is TGTGCCAGCAGCGTGAACCATGTTACACTATCTGAAGCTTTCTTT.

The chain combines TRBV27 with TRBJ2-7; D not resolved. The germline V gene encodes CDR1 MNHEY and CDR2 SMNVEV (reference sequence). V shed 5 bases and J shed 2 bases, with 13 bases lying between them. CDR3 length: 14 residues. CDR3 amino acids: CASSIGLIAYEQYF. The CDR3, as DNA: TGTGCCAGCAGTATAGGGTTGATAGCCTACGAGCAGTACTTC.

In this sample, this clone turned up once. The chain is built from TRBV27 and TRBJ2-1; D tentatively reads TRBD1 or TRBD2 (6 bases each). CDR1 is MNHEY and CDR2 is SMNVEV in the germline V gene (reference sequence). The CDR3 extends over 15 amino acids. V dropped 1 base and J dropped 10 bases, with 17 bases sitting between them. The CDR3 sequence: CASSLYGGPLGEQFF. The CDR3 coding sequence is TGTGCCAGCAGTTTATACGGGGGCCCCCTGGGAGAGCAGTTCTTC.

The genes are TRBV28 and TRBJ1-2; D gene uncertain. Germline V lookup: CDR1 MDHEN, CDR2 SYDVKM. CDR3 length equals 14 residues. V lost 8 bases to trimming and J lost 4 bases, with 17 bases between them. The DNA of the CDR3 is TGTGCCAGCGCGGCAGGATCAAGCGCCTATGGCTACACCTTC. This translates into CASAAGSSAYGYTF.

The table lists this clone with a count of one. The rearrangement links TRBV28 to TRBJ2-2; tentatively, D is TRBD2 (6 bases). CDR1 MDHEN and CDR2 SYDVKM come from the germline V gene. The CDR3 sequence is 14 residues long. V lost 6 bases to trimming and J lost 1 base, with 9 bases between them. The CDR3: CASRLGGNTGELFF. The CDR3 region has the DNA TGTGCCAGCAGGTTGGGGGGGAACACCGGGGAGCTGTTTTTT.

The chain recombines TRBV5-4 with TRBJ1-6, with 9 positions matching TRBD1. Germline V CDR1 and CDR2: SGHNT, YYREEE (reference sequence). The trim removed 4 bases at V and 6 bases at J, leaving 5 bases unmatched. The CDR3 totals 15 residues. The CDR3 reads CASSRDRVGNSPLHF. In nucleotides, the CDR3 is TGTGCCAGCAGCCGGGACAGGGTGGGTAATTCACCCCTCCACTTT.

The chain has TRBV19 and TRBJ1-2, with D unresolved. Germline loops: CDR1 LNHDA, CDR2 SQIVND (reference sequence). Trimming cost V 4 bases and J 3 bases, with 27 bases left between them. This CDR3 is built from 19 residues. The CDR3 is CASSKVMNQMVRSDYGYTF. For the CDR3, the DNA is TGTGCCAGTAGTAAAGTAATGAATCAGATGGTCCGGTCTGACTATGGCTACACCTTC.

This clone was counted a single time. V and J are TRBV7-2 and TRBJ2-7; D may be TRBD1 (5 bases). V gave up 4 bases and J gave up 3 bases, with 10 bases separating them. The CDR3 covers 13 residues. Per germline, CDR1 SGHTA and CDR2 FQGNSA. CDR3 amino acids: CASSSAGNYEQYF. The CDR3 DNA reads as TGTGCCAGCAGCTCGGCAGGGAACTACGAGCAGTACTTC.